The entry below describes one TCR beta chain. The antigen is undetermined. The data are from a study of CXCR3-negative and CXCR3-positive naive CD8 T cells. At the level of the study: About 140 million TRB reads were obtained overall (about 1.5 +/- 0.3 million per library).

Study findings and constraints: TRBV-TRBJ usage was similar across naive CXCR3 subsets but distinct in memory cells. A higher hydrophobicity marked the TRB CDR3s of CXCR3-positive naive cells versus CXCR3-negative naive cells. Memory CD8+ cells showed much lower diversity, while both naive subsets were comparably high.

Naive CD8+ T cells showed CD45RO-CCR7+CD27+CD95-. The CDR3 contains 13 residues. Germline V gives CDR1 LGHDT, CDR2 YNNKEL (reference sequence). TRB cDNA libraries were made by UMI-labeled 5' RACE. Reprocessing the 5' RACE reads, TCRdb reports a single entry for every CDR3 protein and omits DNA. The sample has around 130,000 distinct CDR3 sequences, and its top ten clones hold 0.5% to 0.6%. This sequence was found in a human donor in good health. Some clones in this sample may be carry-over from other donors' samples. V and J are TRBV3-1 and TRBJ2-1. Sequencing input: naive CXCR3+ CD8+ T cells from blood. Stated subset: CD45RO-CCR7+CD27+CD95- naive CD8+ T cells expressing CXCR3 (TNR3+). CDR3 region: CASSSAVYNEQFF.